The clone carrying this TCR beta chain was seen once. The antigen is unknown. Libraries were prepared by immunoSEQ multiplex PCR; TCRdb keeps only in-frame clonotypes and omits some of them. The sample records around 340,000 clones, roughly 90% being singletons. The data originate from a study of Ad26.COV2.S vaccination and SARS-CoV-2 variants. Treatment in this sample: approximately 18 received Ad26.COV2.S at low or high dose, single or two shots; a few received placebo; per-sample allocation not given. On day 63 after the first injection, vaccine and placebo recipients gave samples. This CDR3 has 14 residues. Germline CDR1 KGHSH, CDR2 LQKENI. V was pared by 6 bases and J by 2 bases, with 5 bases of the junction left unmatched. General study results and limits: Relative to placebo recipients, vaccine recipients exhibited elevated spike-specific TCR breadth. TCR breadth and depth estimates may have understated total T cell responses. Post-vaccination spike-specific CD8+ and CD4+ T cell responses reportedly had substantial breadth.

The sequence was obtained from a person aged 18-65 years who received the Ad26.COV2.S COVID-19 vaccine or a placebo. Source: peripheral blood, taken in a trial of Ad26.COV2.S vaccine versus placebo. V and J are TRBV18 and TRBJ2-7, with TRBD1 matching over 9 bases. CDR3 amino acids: CASSLDRGPYEQYF. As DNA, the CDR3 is TGTGCCAGCTCTCTGGACAGGGGCCCCTACGAGCAGTACTTC.